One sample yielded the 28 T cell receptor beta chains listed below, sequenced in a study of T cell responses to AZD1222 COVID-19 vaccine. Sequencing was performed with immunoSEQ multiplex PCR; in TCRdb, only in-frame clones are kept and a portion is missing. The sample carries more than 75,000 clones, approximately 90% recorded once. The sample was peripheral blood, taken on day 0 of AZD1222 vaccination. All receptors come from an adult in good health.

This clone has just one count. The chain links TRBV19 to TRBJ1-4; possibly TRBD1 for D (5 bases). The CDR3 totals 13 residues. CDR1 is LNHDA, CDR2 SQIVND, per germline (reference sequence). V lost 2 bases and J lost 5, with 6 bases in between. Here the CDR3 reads CASSIRQNEKLFF. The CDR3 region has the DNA TGTGCCAGTAGTATAAGACAGAATGAAAAACTGTTTTTT.

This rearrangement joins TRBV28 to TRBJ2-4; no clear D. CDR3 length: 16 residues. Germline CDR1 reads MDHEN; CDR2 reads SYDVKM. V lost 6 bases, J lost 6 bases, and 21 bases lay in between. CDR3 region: CASSPHGEGLGNIQYF. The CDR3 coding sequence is TGTGCCAGCAGCCCCCATGGGGAAGGGCTAGGAAACATTCAGTACTTC.

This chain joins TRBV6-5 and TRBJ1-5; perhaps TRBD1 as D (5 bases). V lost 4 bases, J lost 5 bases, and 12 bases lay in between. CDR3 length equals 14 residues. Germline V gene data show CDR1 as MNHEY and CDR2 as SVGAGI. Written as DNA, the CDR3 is TGTGCCAGCAGTTCCCTGGGGGGATATCAGCCCCAGCATTTT. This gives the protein CASSSLGGYQPQHF.

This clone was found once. The CDR3 DNA reads as TGTGCCAGCAGCCGGACTAGCGGGGGGAGAAATGAGCAGTTCTTC. Translated, it gives CASSRTSGGRNEQFF. This chain links TRBV14 with TRBJ2-1; the match to TRBD2 covers 14 bases. This CDR3 has 15 residues. V shed 4 bases, J shed 7 bases, and the junction held 3 bases outside the gene matches. The V gene's germline CDR1 is SGHDN and CDR2 FVKESK.

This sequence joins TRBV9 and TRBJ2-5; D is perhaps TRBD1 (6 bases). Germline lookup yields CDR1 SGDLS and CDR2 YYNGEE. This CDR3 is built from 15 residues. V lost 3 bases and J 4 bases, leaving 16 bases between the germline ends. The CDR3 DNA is TGTGCCAGCAGCGAACAGGGTATGTCTCGAGAGACCCAGTACTTC. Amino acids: CASSEQGMSRETQYF.

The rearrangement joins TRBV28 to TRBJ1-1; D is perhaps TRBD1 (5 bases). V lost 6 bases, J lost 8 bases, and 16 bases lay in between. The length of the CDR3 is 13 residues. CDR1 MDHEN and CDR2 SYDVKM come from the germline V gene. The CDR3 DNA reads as TGTGCCAGCAGGACCTTCGGGGGAACGGAAGCTTTCTTT. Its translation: CASRTFGGTEAFF.

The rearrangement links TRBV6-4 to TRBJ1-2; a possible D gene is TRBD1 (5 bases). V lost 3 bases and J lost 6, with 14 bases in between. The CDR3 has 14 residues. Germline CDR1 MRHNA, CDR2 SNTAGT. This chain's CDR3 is CASSEGSRAHGYTF. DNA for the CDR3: TGTGCCAGCAGTGAAGGGAGCAGGGCCCATGGCTACACCTTC.

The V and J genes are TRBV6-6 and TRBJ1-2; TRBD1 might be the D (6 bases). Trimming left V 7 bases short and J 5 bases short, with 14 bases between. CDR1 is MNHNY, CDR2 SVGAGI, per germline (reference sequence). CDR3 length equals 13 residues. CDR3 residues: CASKGQRAYGYTF. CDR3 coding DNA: TGTGCCAGCAAGGGACAAAGGGCGTATGGCTACACCTTC.

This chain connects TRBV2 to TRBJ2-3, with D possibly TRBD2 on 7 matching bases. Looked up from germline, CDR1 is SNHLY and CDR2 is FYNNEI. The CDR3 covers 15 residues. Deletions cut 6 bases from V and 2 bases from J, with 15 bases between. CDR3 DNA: TGTGCCAGCAGCACCTGGGGGGGGCTCACAGATACGCAGTATTTT. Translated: CASSTWGGLTDTQYF.

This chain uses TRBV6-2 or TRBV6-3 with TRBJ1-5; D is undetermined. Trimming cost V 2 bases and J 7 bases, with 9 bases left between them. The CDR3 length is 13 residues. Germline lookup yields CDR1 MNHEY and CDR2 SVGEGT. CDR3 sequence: CASSYGVRQPQHF. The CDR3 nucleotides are TGTGCCAGCAGTTACGGGGTCCGGCAGCCCCAGCATTTT.

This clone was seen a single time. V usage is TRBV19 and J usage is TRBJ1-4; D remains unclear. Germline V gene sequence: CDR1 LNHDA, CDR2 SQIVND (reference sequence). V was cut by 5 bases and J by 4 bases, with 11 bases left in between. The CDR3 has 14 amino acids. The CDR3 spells CASSRVQFNEKLFF. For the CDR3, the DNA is TGTGCCAGTAGTCGAGTACAGTTTAATGAAAAACTGTTTTTT.

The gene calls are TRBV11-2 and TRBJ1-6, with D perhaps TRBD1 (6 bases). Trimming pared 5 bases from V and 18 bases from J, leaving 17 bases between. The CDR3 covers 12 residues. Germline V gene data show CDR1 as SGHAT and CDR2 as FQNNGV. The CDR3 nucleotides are TGTGCCAGCAGCCATCTCAAGGGGGGCTCCCACTTT. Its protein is CASSHLKGGSHF.

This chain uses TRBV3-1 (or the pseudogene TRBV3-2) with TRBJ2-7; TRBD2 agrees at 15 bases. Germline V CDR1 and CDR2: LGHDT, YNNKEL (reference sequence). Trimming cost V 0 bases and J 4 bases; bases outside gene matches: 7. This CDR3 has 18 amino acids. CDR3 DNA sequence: TGTGCCAGCAGCCAAGATCCAACCGGGACTAGCGGGGGGTACGAGCAGTACTTC. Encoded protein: CASSQDPTGTSGGYEQYF.

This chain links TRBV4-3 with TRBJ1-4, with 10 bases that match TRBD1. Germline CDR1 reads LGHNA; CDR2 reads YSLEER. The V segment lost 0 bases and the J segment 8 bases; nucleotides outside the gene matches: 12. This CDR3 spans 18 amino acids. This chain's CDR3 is CASSQDPPGDRGGEKLFF. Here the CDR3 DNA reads TGCGCCAGCAGCCAAGACCCCCCCGGGGACAGGGGAGGGGAAAAACTGTTTTTT.

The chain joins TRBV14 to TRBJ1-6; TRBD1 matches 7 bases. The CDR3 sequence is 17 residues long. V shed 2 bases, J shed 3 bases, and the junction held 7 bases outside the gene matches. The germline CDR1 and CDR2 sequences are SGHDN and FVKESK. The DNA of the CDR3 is TGTGCCAGCAGCCAAAACAGCTGGACAGGCTATAATTCACCCCTCCACTTT. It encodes CASSQNSWTGYNSPLHF.

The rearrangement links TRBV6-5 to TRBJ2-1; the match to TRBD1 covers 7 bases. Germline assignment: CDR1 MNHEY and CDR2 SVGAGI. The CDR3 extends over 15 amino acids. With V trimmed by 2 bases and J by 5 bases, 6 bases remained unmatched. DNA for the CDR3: TGTGCCAGCAGTTACGCCGGGACAGCAAACAATGAGCAGTTCTTC. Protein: CASSYAGTANNEQFF.

CDR3: CASSLQGETEAFF. The CDR3, as DNA: TGCGCCAGCAGCTTACAGGGTGAAACTGAAGCTTTCTTT. This chain joins TRBV5-1 and TRBJ1-1, with D possibly TRBD1 on 6 matching bases. Trimming removed 2 bases at V and 5 bases at J, with 10 bases between. Germline V gene lookup returns CDR1 SGHRS and CDR2 YFSETQ. The CDR3 spans 13 residues. The whole variable domain, filled in from reference TRBV5-1 and TRBJ1-1, reads KAGVTQTPRYLIKTRGQQVTLSCSPISGHRSVSWYQQTPGQGLQFLFEYFSETQRNKGNFPGRFSGRQFSNSRSEMNVSTLELGDSALYLCASSLQGETEAFFGQGTRLTVV.

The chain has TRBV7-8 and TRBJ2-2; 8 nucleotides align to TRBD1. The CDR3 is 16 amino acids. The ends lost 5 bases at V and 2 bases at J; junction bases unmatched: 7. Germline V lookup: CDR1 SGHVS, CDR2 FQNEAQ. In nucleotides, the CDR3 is TGTGCCAGCAGCGTCTGGACAGGGAGAAACACCGGGGAGCTGTTTTTT. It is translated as CASSVWTGRNTGELFF.

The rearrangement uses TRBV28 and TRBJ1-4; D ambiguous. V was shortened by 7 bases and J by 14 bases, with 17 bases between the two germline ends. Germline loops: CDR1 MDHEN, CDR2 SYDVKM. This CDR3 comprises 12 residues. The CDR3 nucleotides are TGTGCCAGCACCTCTCCCGGCCTCCCCCTGTTTTTT. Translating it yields CASTSPGLPLFF.

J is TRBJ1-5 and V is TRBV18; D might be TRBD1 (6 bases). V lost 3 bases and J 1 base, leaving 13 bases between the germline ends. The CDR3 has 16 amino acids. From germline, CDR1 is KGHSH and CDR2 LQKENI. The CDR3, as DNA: TGTGCCAGCTCACCCGGGACACCTACGAGCAATCAGCCCCAGCATTTT. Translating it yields CASSPGTPTSNQPQHF.

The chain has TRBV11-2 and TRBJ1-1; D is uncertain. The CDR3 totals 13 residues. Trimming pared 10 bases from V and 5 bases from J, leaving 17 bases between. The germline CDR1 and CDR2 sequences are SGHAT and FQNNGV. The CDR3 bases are TGTGCCATCTTAGGCCCCGGCGGTACTGAAGCTTTCTTT. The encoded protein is CAILGPGGTEAFF.

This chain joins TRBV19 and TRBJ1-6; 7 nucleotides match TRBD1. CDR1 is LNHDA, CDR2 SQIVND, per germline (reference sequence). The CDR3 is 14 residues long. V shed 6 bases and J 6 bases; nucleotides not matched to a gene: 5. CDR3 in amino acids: CASRTTGTNSPLHF. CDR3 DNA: TGTGCCAGTAGAACGACAGGGACTAATTCACCCCTCCACTTT.

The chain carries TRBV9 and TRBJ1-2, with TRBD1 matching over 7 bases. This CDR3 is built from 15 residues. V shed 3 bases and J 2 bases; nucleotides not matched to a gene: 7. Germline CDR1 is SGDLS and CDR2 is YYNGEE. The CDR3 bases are TGTGCCAGCAGCGCCTGGGACAGACAAAACTATGGCTACACCTTC. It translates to CASSAWDRQNYGYTF.

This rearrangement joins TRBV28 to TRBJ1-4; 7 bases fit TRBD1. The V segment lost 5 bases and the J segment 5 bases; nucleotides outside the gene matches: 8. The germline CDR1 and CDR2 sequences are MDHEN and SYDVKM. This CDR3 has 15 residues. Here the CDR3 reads CASSLTGAQNEKLFF. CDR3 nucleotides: TGTGCCAGCAGTCTTACAGGGGCCCAAAATGAAAAACTGTTTTTT. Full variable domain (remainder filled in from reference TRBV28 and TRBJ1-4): DVKVTQSSRYLVKRTGEKVFLECVQDMDHENMFWYRQDPGLGLRLIYFSYDVKMKEKGDIPEGYSVSREKKERFSLILESASTNQTSMYLCASSLTGAQNEKLFFGSGTQLSVL.

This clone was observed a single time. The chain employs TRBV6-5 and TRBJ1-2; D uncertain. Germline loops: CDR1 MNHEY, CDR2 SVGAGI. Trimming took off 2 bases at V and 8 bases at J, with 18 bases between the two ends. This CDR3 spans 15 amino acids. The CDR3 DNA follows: TGTGCCAGCAGTTACACAACCCCGGGAGGGAAGGGCTACACCTTC. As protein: CASSYTTPGGKGYTF.

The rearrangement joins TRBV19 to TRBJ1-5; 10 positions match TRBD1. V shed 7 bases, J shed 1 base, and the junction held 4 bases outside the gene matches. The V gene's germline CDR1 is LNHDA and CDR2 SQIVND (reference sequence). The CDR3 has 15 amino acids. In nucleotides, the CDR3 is TGTGCCAGTACCCCGGGACAGGGGAGCAATCAGCCCCAGCATTTT. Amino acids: CASTPGQGSNQPQHF.

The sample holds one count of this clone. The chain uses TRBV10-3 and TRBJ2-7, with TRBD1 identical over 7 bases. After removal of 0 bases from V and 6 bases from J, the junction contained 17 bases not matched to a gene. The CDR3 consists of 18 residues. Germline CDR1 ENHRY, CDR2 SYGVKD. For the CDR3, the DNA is TGTGCCATCAGTGAGTCGAAGGGACAGACAGGGATCGTAGGCGAGCAGTACTTC. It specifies CAISESKGQTGIVGEQYF.

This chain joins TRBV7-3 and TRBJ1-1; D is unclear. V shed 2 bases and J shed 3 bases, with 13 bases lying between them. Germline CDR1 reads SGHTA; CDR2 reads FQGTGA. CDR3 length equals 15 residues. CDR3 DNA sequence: TGTGCCAGCAGCTTACACGGCCCTGGGTACACTGAAGCTTTCTTT. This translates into CASSLHGPGYTEAFF.